This entry concerns a single TCR beta chain. The data were obtained in a study of blood T cell repertoires in COVID-19. The overall study: T cells, B-cell-depleted T cells, or PBMCs supplied cDNA or gDNA.

CDR3 length: 13 amino acids. V lost 2 bases, J lost 7 bases, and 12 bases lay in between. Germline CDR1 and CDR2: KGHSH and LQKENI. Assay used: immunoSEQ multiplex PCR; TCRdb lists only in-frame clones, some missing. Of about 140,000 clones detected, 70% to 80% appear once; the ten largest clones hold 10% to 11%. The receptor was derived from a man in his 60s who had recovered from COVID-19. Sequenced sample: peripheral blood. The chain couples TRBV18 to TRBJ2-7; tentatively, D is TRBD2 (6 bases). The CDR3 DNA reads TGTGCCAGCTCACCAATGACTAGACAAGAGCAGTACTTC. Translating it yields CASSPMTRQEQYF.